Listed below are T cell receptor beta chains from one sample, sequenced in a study of Ad26.COV2.S vaccination and SARS-CoV-2 variants. TCRdb's table, derived via immunoSEQ multiplex PCR, lists solely in-frame clones and lacks some. The table has a few hundred thousand clones, approximately 92% seen once. The source material was peripheral blood, sampled in a trial of Ad26.COV2.S vaccine versus placebo. These receptors were obtained from a person between 18 and 65 years old who received the Ad26.COV2.S COVID-19 vaccine or a placebo. CDR3s include the opening cysteine and the closing phenylalanine or tryptophan. D genes are given only for firm matches. A clone size is listed for some rows: how often the clone was seen (once, few, many), or a class if it is expanded.

clone size | D gene | J gene | V gene | CDR3 protein | CDR3 DNA
. | . | TRBJ1-1 | TRBV7-6 | CASSLQGNSKAFF | TGTGCCAGCAGCTTGCAGGGGAATTCGAAAGCTTTCTTT
. | . | TRBJ2-2 | TRBV5-1 | CASSLESSATGELFF | TGCGCCAGCAGCTTGGAGTCTAGCGCCACCGGGGAGCTGTTTTTT
once | . | TRBJ1-5 | TRBV19 | CASSNYGPGGNQPQHF | TGTGCCAGTAGTAACTATGGGCCAGGGGGCAATCAGCCCCAGCATTTT
. | TRBD2 | TRBJ2-5 | TRBV29-1 | CSVAGLAGKETQYF | TGCAGCGTTGCCGGTTTAGCGGGTAAAGAGACCCAGTACTTC
. | TRBD1 | TRBJ1-4 | TRBV4-3 | CASSQGGQGSNEKLFF | TGCGCCAGCAGCCAAGGGGGACAGGGGTCAAATGAAAAACTGTTTTTT
. | . | TRBJ2-1 | TRBV7-3 | CASSLWGQGESSYNEQFF | TGTGCCAGCAGCTTATGGGGGCAGGGTGAGAGCTCCTACAATGAGCAGTTCTTC
. | . | TRBJ2-1 | TRBV4-1 | CASSQDGIYNEQFF | TGCGCCAGCAGCCAAGATGGGATTTACAATGAGCAGTTCTTC
. | TRBD2 | TRBJ2-1 | TRBV24-1 | CATSDPLAGGRNEQFF | TGTGCCACCAGTGATCCCCTAGCGGGAGGACGCAATGAGCAGTTCTTC
few | TRBD2 | TRBJ2-1 | TRBV19 | CASTKSGSSYNEQFF | TGTGCCAGTACCAAAAGCGGGAGCTCCTACAATGAGCAGTTCTTC
. | . | TRBJ2-7 | TRBV30 | CAWRGGGQSYEQYF | TGTGCCTGGAGAGGCGGCGGACAGAGCTACGAGCAGTACTTC
. | . | TRBJ2-3 | TRBV3-1/TRBV3-2 | CASSQGKTDSTDTQYF | TGTGCCAGCAGCCAAGGGAAGACAGATAGCACAGATACGCAGTATTTT
. | TRBD2 | TRBJ2-3 | TRBV4-1 | CASSQALAGALKDTQYF | TGCGCCAGCAGCCAAGCGCTAGCGGGAGCACTTAAAGATACGCAGTATTTT
. | . | TRBJ1-2 | TRBV30 | CAWSGAGTPYGYTF | TGTGCCTGGAGTGGTGCCGGGACCCCCTATGGCTACACCTTC
. | . | TRBJ2-3 | TRBV9 | CASSVNRGTGRAGEDTQYF | TGTGCCAGCAGCGTGAACAGGGGGACCGGGAGGGCCGGGGAAGATACGCAGTATTTT
. | . | TRBJ2-6 | TRBV7-8 | CASSLQEANVLTF | TGTGCCAGCAGCTTACAAGAGGCCAACGTCCTGACTTTC
. | . | TRBJ1-1 | TRBV12-3/TRBV12-4 | CASSWAGDFAFF | TGTGCCAGCAGCTGGGCGGGGGACTTCGCTTTCTTT
. | . | TRBJ2-5 | TRBV19 | CASSISDSLPRGTQYF | TGTGCCAGTAGTATATCGGACAGCCTTCCCCGGGGGACCCAGTACTTC
. | . | TRBJ2-7 | TRBV7-2 | CASSPSGTSYEQYF | TGTGCCAGCAGCCCCTCGGGAACTTCCTACGAGCAGTACTTC
. | . | TRBJ1-1 | TRBV6-5 | CASIAGRVTEAFF | TGTGCCAGCATAGCGGGCAGGGTCACTGAAGCTTTCTTT
. | TRBD2 | TRBJ2-1 | TRBV10-3 | CAISESASGGNEQFF | TGTGCCATCAGTGAGTCGGCTAGCGGGGGCAATGAGCAGTTCTTC
once | TRBD2 | TRBJ2-5 | TRBV5-4 | CASSLRASGRNQETQYF | TGTGCCAGCAGCTTGAGGGCTAGCGGGAGGAACCAAGAGACCCAGTACTTC
. | TRBD1 | TRBJ1-1 | TRBV11-1 | CASSPRQGLCDTEAFF | TGTGCCAGCAGCCCTAGACAGGGCCTTTGTGACACTGAAGCTTTCTTT
once | . | TRBJ2-3 | TRBV9 | CASSLGSPDTQYF | TGTGCCAGCAGCCTCGGGAGTCCAGATACGCAGTATTTT
. | TRBD2 | TRBJ2-3 | TRBV6-5 | CASSYSLLATDTQYF | TGTGCCAGCAGTTACTCTCTACTAGCGACAGATACGCAGTATTTT
few | TRBD1 | TRBJ2-5 | TRBV6-2/TRBV6-3 | CASSPRQGPNQETQYF | TGTGCCAGCAGTCCCCGACAGGGGCCGAACCAAGAGACCCAGTACTTC
few | . | TRBJ1-5 | TRBV7-2 | CASSTQENQPQHF | TGTGCCAGCAGCACTCAGGAAAATCAGCCCCAGCATTTT
. | TRBD2 | TRBJ2-7 | TRBV4-3 | CASSQYNTGLATEQYF | TGCGCCAGCAGCCAATATAACACGGGACTAGCGACCGAGCAGTACTTC
few | . | TRBJ2-7 | TRBV7-2 | CASSLSGRRDEQYF | TGTGCCAGCAGCTTAAGTGGGAGACGCGACGAGCAGTACTTC
few | . | TRBJ2-7 | TRBV4-1 | CASSQVLDDYEQYF | TGCGCCAGCAGCCAAGTTCTGGACGACTACGAGCAGTACTTC
. | . | TRBJ2-2 | TRBV10-3 | CAISEELDNLNTGELFF | TGTGCCATCAGTGAGGAATTAGATAATCTGAACACCGGGGAGCTGTTTTTT
. | TRBD1 | TRBJ2-1 | TRBV2 | CASSELGQGVNEQFF | TGTGCCAGCAGTGAATTGGGACAGGGTGTAAATGAGCAGTTCTTC
. | . | TRBJ2-7 | TRBV7-9 | CASSLVTGYEQYF | TGTGCCAGCAGCTTAGTTACAGGCTACGAGCAGTACTTC
. | . | TRBJ2-1 | TRBV7-2 | CASSSLETNEQFF | TGTGCCAGCAGCTCTCTTGAGACCAATGAGCAGTTCTTC
once | . | TRBJ2-7 | TRBV6-2/TRBV6-3 | CASSYEGVSYEQYF | TGTGCCAGCAGTTATGAAGGGGTCTCCTACGAGCAGTACTTC
. | TRBD2 | TRBJ2-3 | TRBV11-2 | CASSPLAGGSDTQYF | TGTGCCAGCAGTCCCCTAGCGGGAGGCTCAGATACGCAGTATTTT
once | TRBD1 | TRBJ1-5 | TRBV6-5 | CASSYGTASLPQHF | TGTGCCAGCAGTTACGGGACAGCGTCTTTGCCCCAGCATTTT
. | . | TRBJ2-3 | TRBV2 | CASSERAGSFGATSTDTQYF | TGTGCCAGCAGTGAAAGGGCAGGGTCATTCGGGGCTACTAGCACAGATACGCAGTATTTT
once | . | TRBJ1-5 | TRBV21-1 | CASSKPGGQGFNQPQHF | TGTGCCAGCAGCAAACCGGGGGGACAGGGATTCAATCAGCCCCAGCATTTT
. | . | TRBJ1-4 | TRBV29-1 | CSVLLFQGKLFF | TGCAGCGTCCTACTTTTTCAGGGGAAACTGTTTTTT
. | TRBD2 | TRBJ2-2 | TRBV9 | CASSSGRGSSGELFF | TGTGCCAGCAGCTCAGGGAGGGGATCCAGCGGGGAGCTGTTTTTT